The clone carrying this T cell receptor beta chain was seen a few times. Its antigen is unidentified. This record comes from a study of blood T cells in healthy people across ages. General observations from the study: Expanded clonotype shifts may have been confounded, as the donors had an unknown CMV status.

Germline V gives CDR1 ENHRY, CDR2 SYGVKD. The CDR3 contains 14 residues. V was shortened by 3 bases and J by 7 bases, with 13 bases between the two germline ends. It was with a sample-barcoded 5' primer and a J-beta primer mix that a second PCR of roughly 7 to 12 cycles was run. TCRdb independently ran MiXCR on the 5' RACE reads; one entry per CDR3 protein. In the table there are some 1.6 million distinct CDR3 sequences, almost 35% of which are singletons. Material for sequencing was blood. The J gene is TRBJ1-5, the V gene TRBV10-3, with D possibly TRBD1 on 6 matching bases. The clonotype comes from a woman in her 30s in good health. The CDR3 region has the DNA TGTGCCATCAGTGAAGGACAGACGAGCCAGCCCCAGCATTTT. The encoded protein is CAISEGQTSQPQHF.